The present entry profiles one T cell receptor beta chain with its context. No antigen is known for it. The data were produced by immunoSEQ multiplex PCR, yet TCRdb's version contains in-frame clones alone and is incomplete. This table holds more than 1,200,000 clones, less than 99% found once. The data are from a study of shared clonotypes between healthy human individuals. At the level of the study: Each donor had three CD4 naive, three CD4 memory, two CD8 naive and one CD8 memory plate. The study, taken as a whole, reports: Clonotype sharing levels among donors were expected to vary with sequencing depth.

Germline assignment: CDR1 MGHDK and CDR2 SYGVNS. Deletions cut 3 bases from V and 1 base from J, with 5 bases between. This CDR3 region has 13 residues. The sequenced sample was naive CD4+ T cells sorted from blood. Indicated subset: CD45RA+ positively selected. The receptor was derived from a man younger than 45 in good health. This chain uses TRBV25-1 with TRBJ2-3; D unresolved. CDR3 protein: CASSDSRTDTQYF. Written as DNA, the CDR3 is TGTGCCAGCAGTGACTCACGCACAGATACGCAGTATTTT.